These 29 T cell receptor beta chains were all obtained from the same sample, sequenced in a study of cytomegalovirus exposure and HLA in healthy donors. The PCR made use of 60 Vbeta and 13 Jbeta primers. The repertoire was sequenced with immunoSEQ multiplex PCR; TCRdb's copy has only in-frame clones and lacks some. The data contain 150,000 to 200,000 clones, 76% of them seen just once; the ten biggest clones take up 2.5% to 3.5%. Sequencing used PBMCs. All receptors derive from a male donor in good health and CMV-seronegative.

The J gene is TRBJ2-1, the V gene TRBV4-2; 11 bases align to TRBD2. The CDR3 has 20 amino acids. Germline CDR1 reads LGHNA; CDR2 reads YNFKEQ. Losses at the gene ends were 4 bases for V and 0 bases for J; bases not matched to a gene: 14. The CDR3 region is CASSRALAGGPVSSYNEQFF. The CDR3 nucleotides are TGTGCCAGCAGCCGCGCTCTAGCGGGGGGACCTGTCAGCTCCTACAATGAGCAGTTCTTC.

The genes are TRBV9 and TRBJ2-7, with 10 positions matching TRBD2. The germline CDR1 and CDR2 sequences are SGDLS and YYNGEE. V shed 4 bases and J 6 bases; nucleotides not matched to a gene: 4. The CDR3 consists of 13 residues. DNA for the CDR3: TGTGCCAGCAGCTGGCGACTAGCGGGCGAGCAGTACTTC. Protein: CASSWRLAGEQYF.

The chain joins TRBV10-3 to TRBJ1-5, with 9 positions matching TRBD1. The V and J ends lost 3 bases and 7 bases, in that order; junction bases with no gene match: 7. The germline V gene has CDR1 ENHRY and CDR2 SYGVKD. The CDR3 runs to 15 residues. CDR3 amino acids: CAISETTGGLQPQHF. CDR3 sequence (DNA): TGTGCCATCAGTGAAACGACAGGGGGTTTACAGCCCCAGCATTTT.

The chain links TRBV28 to TRBJ2-7; a possible D gene is TRBD2 (6 bases). The CDR3 is made up of 14 amino acids. Per germline, CDR1 MDHEN and CDR2 SYDVKM. Between the trimmed V and J ends, which lost 2 bases and 6 bases, there was a span of 14 bases. The CDR3: CASSLPPGGFEQYF. The CDR3 DNA sequence: TGTGCCAGCAGTTTACCCCCCGGAGGGTTCGAGCAGTACTTC.

This clone appeared a single time. The chain couples TRBV5-4 to TRBJ2-5, with 7 bases lining up with TRBD2. Germline V CDR1 and CDR2: SGHNT, YYREEE (reference sequence). The CDR3 has 15 amino acids. The V gene end was trimmed by 0 bases and the J gene end by 5 bases; junction bases not matched to a gene: 7. CDR3 amino acids: CASSLGGAGEETQYF. CDR3 sequence (DNA): TGTGCCAGCAGCTTGGGTGGGGCGGGGGAGGAGACCCAGTACTTC. Together with reference TRBV5-4 and TRBJ2-5, the CDR3 gives the full variable domain: ETGVTQSPTHLIKTRGQQVTLRCSSQSGHNTVSWYQQALGQGPQFIFQYYREEENGRGNFPPRFSGLQFPNYSSELNVNALELDDSALYLCASSLGGAGEETQYFGPGTRLLVL.

The CDR3 protein is CASSLRQGLSYEQYF. DNA for the CDR3: TGCGCCAGCAGCCTGAGACAGGGGCTCTCCTACGAGCAGTACTTC. This chain connects TRBV4-1 to TRBJ2-7; 8 nucleotides line up with TRBD1. The V segment lost 4 bases and the J segment 0 bases; nucleotides outside the gene matches: 5. The CDR3 loop spans 15 amino acids. In germline, CDR1 is MGHRA, CDR2 YSYEKL.

On this clone: Germline is not matched at one junction end, which may reflect a read error. This chain connects TRBV7-9 to TRBJ2-7, with a possible D match to TRBD2 (5 bases). Germline V lookup: CDR1 SEHNR, CDR2 FQNEAQ (reference sequence). The CDR3 runs to 15 residues. The DNA of the CDR3 is TGTTCCAGCAGCTTACTCGTAATCGGGGACTACGAGCAGTACTTC. Its translation: CSSSLLVIGDYEQYF.

This clone turned up a few times. The CDR3 is CASSYDLQATYGYTF. CDR3 nucleotides: TGTGCCAGCAGTTATGACTTGCAAGCCACGTATGGCTACACCTTC. The J gene is TRBJ1-2, the V gene TRBV6-6; D remains unclear. This CDR3 is built from 15 residues. The germline V gene has CDR1 MNHNY and CDR2 SVGAGI (reference sequence). Trimming removed 3 bases at V and 5 bases at J, with 16 bases between.

The chain uses TRBV19 and TRBJ2-1, with TRBD1 as a possible D gene (7 bases). The germline gives CDR1 LNHDA, CDR2 SQIVND (reference sequence). V was shortened by 5 bases and J by 1 base, with 18 bases between the two germline ends. This CDR3 region has 17 residues. CDR3 loop: CASSGPPGGWSYNEQFF. The CDR3, as DNA: TGTGCCAGTAGTGGACCCCCAGGGGGGTGGTCCTACAATGAGCAGTTCTTC. The full variable domain, rest sourced from reference TRBV19 and TRBJ2-1, is DGGITQSPKYLFRKEGQNVTLSCEQNLNHDAMYWYRQDPGQGLRLIYYSQIVNDFQKGDIAEGYSVSREKKESFPLTVTSAQKNPTAFYLCASSGPPGGWSYNEQFFGPGTRLTVL.

The chain has TRBV19 and TRBJ1-6; 7 positions match TRBD1. The CDR3 spans 14 residues. V shed 4 bases and J 6 bases; nucleotides not matched to a gene: 3. CDR1 is LNHDA and CDR2 is SQIVND in the germline V gene (reference sequence). CDR3 DNA: TGTGCCAGTAGTAGGGACAGAACTAATTCACCCCTCCACTTT. This codes for CASSRDRTNSPLHF.

The chain links TRBV25-1 to TRBJ2-5, with 8 bases aligning to TRBD1. Looked up from germline, CDR1 is MGHDK and CDR2 is SYGVNS. CDR3 length equals 18 residues. After removal of 1 base from V and 5 bases from J, the junction contained 15 bases not matched to a gene. CDR3 sequence reads: CASSESSLPGQETETQYF. The DNA for the CDR3 is TGTGCCAGCAGTGAATCCTCTCTTCCGGGACAGGAAACCGAGACCCAGTACTTC.

This chain uses TRBV21-1 with TRBJ1-5; the D call TRBD1 from the table was never checked on the DNA. TRBV21-1 is a recognized pseudogene. The CDR3 extends over 17 amino acids. The CDR3 DNA follows: TGTGCCAGCAGCGCTTCCAAAGGAAGGGGTGGAAATCAGCCCCAGCATTTT. As protein: CASSASKGRGGNQPQHF.

The chain uses TRBV20-1 and TRBJ1-1; tentatively, D is TRBD1 (6 bases). The CDR3 sequence is 11 residues long. Germline V lookup: CDR1 DFQATT, CDR2 SNEGSKA (reference sequence). The CDR3 bases are TGCAGCGCAGTTCGACAGGTTGAAGCTTTCTTT. This gives the protein CSAVRQVEAFF.

V gene TRBV19 combines with J gene TRBJ2-1; tentative D call: TRBD1 (6 bases). This CDR3 spans 17 amino acids. Trimming left V 1 base short and J 0 bases short, with 13 bases between. CDR1 is LNHDA and CDR2 is SQIVND in the germline V gene (reference sequence). DNA of the CDR3: TGTGCCAGTAGTATAGTGGGGGCTTTGAGCTCCTACAATGAGCAGTTCTTC. Translated, it gives CASSIVGALSSYNEQFF.

The chain employs TRBV27 and TRBJ1-5, with a tentative D call TRBD1 (6 bases). The CDR3 is 15 residues long. The germline V gene encodes CDR1 MNHEY and CDR2 SMNVEV (reference sequence). V shed 5 bases and J shed 0 bases, with 11 bases lying between them. This CDR3 reads CASSIRGYSNQPQHF. In DNA form, the CDR3 reads TGTGCCAGCAGTATAAGGGGGTATAGCAATCAGCCCCAGCATTTT.

This chain connects TRBV30 to TRBJ1-1; D perhaps matches TRBD1 (5 bases). Germline V lookup: CDR1 GTSNPN, CDR2 SVGIG (reference sequence). Trimming stripped 0 bases from V and 11 bases from J, with 10 bases between. The CDR3 length is 11 residues. CDR3: CAWSVAGRAFF. The CDR3 region has the DNA TGTGCCTGGAGTGTGGCAGGGAGGGCTTTCTTT.

The CDR3 nucleotides are TGTGCCAGCAGTTTATCGGGAGCGGGGTACGAGCAGTACTTC. It yields the protein CASSLSGAGYEQYF. The chain is built from TRBV27 and TRBJ2-7, with 7 positions matching TRBD2. The V gene's germline CDR1 is MNHEY and CDR2 SMNVEV (reference sequence). The CDR3 covers 14 residues. Trimming at V came to 0 bases and at J to 4 bases, leaving 3 bases not matched to a gene.

J is TRBJ2-6 and V is TRBV18, with TRBD1 matching 7 bases. Germline trimming cut 3 bases from V and 0 bases from J; bases unmatched to any gene: 5. Germline assignment: CDR1 KGHSH and CDR2 LQKENI. The CDR3 runs to 17 residues. As DNA, the CDR3 is TGTGCCAGCTCACCCCGGGACAGAGACTCTGGGGCCAACGTCCTGACTTTC. The encoded protein is CASSPRDRDSGANVLTF.

This clone was observed a few times. This rearrangement joins TRBV15 to TRBJ1-5, with 8 bases matching TRBD1. After removal of 1 base from V and 1 base from J, the junction contained 3 bases not matched to a gene. Germline CDR1 and CDR2: LNHNV and YYDKDF (reference sequence). The CDR3 covers 16 residues. The CDR3 loop is CATSRATGASNQPQHF. CDR3 DNA sequence: TGTGCCACCAGCAGAGCGACAGGGGCCAGCAATCAGCCCCAGCATTTT.

The chain is built from TRBV6-6 and TRBJ2-1, with TRBD2 identical over 12 bases. V lost 5 bases and J lost 7; bases outside the gene matches: 9. The CDR3 runs 16 residues. CDR1 is MNHNY, CDR2 SVGAGI, per germline (reference sequence). CDR3 bases: TGTGCCAGCAGTCCATGGACTAGCGGGACTCGAAATGAGCAGTTCTTC. Protein product: CASSPWTSGTRNEQFF.

This clone appeared a few times. This sequence joins TRBV27 and TRBJ1-4; no definite D call. This CDR3 is built from 14 residues. Germline CDR1 and CDR2: MNHEY and SMNVEV (reference sequence). V was clipped by 6 bases and J by 0 bases, with 8 bases between them. CDR3 coding DNA: TGTGCCAGCAGCCTAGTCGCAACTAATGAAAAACTGTTTTTT. Translated, it gives CASSLVATNEKLFF.

The J gene is TRBJ1-6, the V gene TRBV2; possibly TRBD1 for D (5 bases). With 7 bases removed from V and 10 bases from J, the gap between germline ends came to 20 bases. CDR3 length equals 15 residues. Germline V gene data show CDR1 as SNHLY and CDR2 as FYNNEI. This chain's CDR3 is CASTREVGVGSPLHF. The CDR3 DNA follows: TGTGCCAGCACTAGGGAGGTAGGGGTTGGATCACCCCTCCACTTT.

The chain couples TRBV27 to TRBJ2-7; D call uncertain. The CDR3 has 11 residues. The germline gives CDR1 MNHEY, CDR2 SMNVEV (reference sequence). The V end lost 5 bases, the J end lost 2 bases, and 4 bases lay between the germline ends. The CDR3 spells CASSTTYEQYF. CDR3 DNA sequence: TGTGCCAGCAGTACAACCTACGAGCAGTACTTC.

A remark on this clone: Other nucleotide sequences from this sample produce the same CDR3. The chain has TRBV4-3 and TRBJ2-7, with D maybe TRBD1 (5 bases). This CDR3 region has 13 residues. In germline, CDR1 is LGHNA, CDR2 YSLEER. V was pared by 0 bases and J by 4 bases, with 7 bases between. Here the CDR3 reads CASSQDRGYEQYF. CDR3 sequence (DNA): TGCGCCAGCAGCCAAGATAGGGGATACGAGCAGTACTTC.

The rearrangement joins TRBV10-3 to TRBJ1-2, with a possible D match to TRBD1 (5 bases). The germline CDR1 and CDR2 sequences are ENHRY and SYGVKD. This CDR3 contains 14 residues. V lost 3 bases and J 5 bases, leaving 13 bases between the germline ends. The CDR3 bases are TGTGCCATCAGTGATGCGGGGGGGAGGTATGGCTACACCTTC. The encoded protein is CAISDAGGRYGYTF.

The J gene is TRBJ2-3, the V gene TRBV7-2; 8 nucleotides align to TRBD1. The CDR3 runs 15 residues. CDR1 is SGHTA, CDR2 FQGNSA, per germline. The J segment lost 0 bases and the V segment lost 5 bases, leaving 4 bases of the junction unmatched. The DNA for the CDR3 is TGTGCCAGCAGCCCGTGGACAGGGAGCACAGATACGCAGTATTTT. Translated, it gives CASSPWTGSTDTQYF.

This rearrangement joins TRBV28 to TRBJ1-2; D call uncertain. Germline V CDR1 and CDR2: MDHEN, SYDVKM. V was pared by 7 bases and J by 7 bases, with 10 bases between. This CDR3 contains 11 residues. CDR3 sequence (DNA): TGTGCCAGCAAGAGCCGGGGTGGCTACACCTTC. It is translated as CASKSRGGYTF.

This rearrangement joins TRBV19 to TRBJ2-1, with 10 positions matching TRBD2. The CDR3 runs to 15 residues. CDR1 and CDR2 from the germline V gene are LNHDA and SQIVND (reference sequence). Trimming removed 7 bases from V and 8 bases from J; junction bases left unmatched: 11. The CDR3 nucleotides are TGTGCCAGTACCCGGACTAGCGGAACTTACGATGAGCAGTTCTTC. Protein: CASTRTSGTYDEQFF.

In its sample, this clone was seen once. This chain joins TRBV2 and TRBJ2-7; D call uncertain. Germline assignment: CDR1 SNHLY and CDR2 FYNNEI. The length of the CDR3 is 11 residues. Trimming pared 6 bases from V and 5 bases from J, leaving 8 bases between. CDR3 nucleotide sequence: TGTGCCAGCAGGTCCCCTAACGAGCAGTACTTC. It encodes CASRSPNEQYF.